The 14 T cell receptor beta chains in this list originate from one sample, sequenced in a study of shared clonotypes between healthy human individuals (dated by TCRdb to the early 2020s). The library relied on the immunoSEQ multiplex PCR assay. TCRdb mirrors the immuneACCESS table, restricted to in-frame sequences. Some clones are absent from its copies; in checked studies, under half trace to an unresolved V gene, and the reason for the others is unknown. The sample profile shows about 330,000 clones; around 90% of them were found once. The ten largest clonotypes hold around 15% of the sample. The sample comprised memory CD8+ T cells sorted from blood. Read against the paper, the sample's cell subset or site label means: CD45RO+ cells pooled with CCR7-negative TemRA cells. These receptors all stem from a man aged 18 to 29 in good health.

V is TRBV7-9 and J is TRBJ1-2; D uncertain. CDR1 is SEHNR and CDR2 is FQNEAQ in the germline V gene (reference sequence). CDR3 size: 14 residues. Trimming pared 3 bases from V and 6 bases from J, leaving 14 bases between. The CDR3 reads CASSFLQADDGYTF. The CDR3, as DNA: TGTGCCAGCAGCTTTCTCCAGGCCGACGATGGCTACACCTTC.

The chain recombines TRBV27 with TRBJ2-7; perhaps TRBD1 as D (6 bases). Germline lookup yields CDR1 MNHEY and CDR2 SMNVEV (reference sequence). The CDR3 extends over 14 amino acids. V shed 7 bases and J shed 4 bases, with 17 bases lying between them. The chain's CDR3 is CASKTGAMRYEQYF. CDR3 nucleotide sequence: TGTGCCAGCAAGACAGGTGCCATGAGGTACGAGCAGTACTTC.

The gene calls are TRBV25-1 and TRBJ2-3, with D perhaps matching TRBD2 (6 bases). V was clipped by 3 bases and J by 4 bases, with 14 bases between them. The length of the CDR3 is 15 residues. The V gene's germline CDR1 is MGHDK and CDR2 SYGVNS. The CDR3 spells CASSDTGRVADTQYF. The CDR3 bases are TGTGCCAGCAGTGATACCGGGAGAGTGGCAGATACGCAGTATTTT. The whole variable domain, remainder taken from reference TRBV25-1 and TRBJ2-3, is EADIYQTPRYLVIGTGKKITLECSQTMGHDKMYWYQQDPGMELHLIHYSYGVNSTEKGDLSSESTVSRIRTEHFPLTLESARPSHTSQYLCASSDTGRVADTQYFGPGTRLTVL.

The gene calls are TRBV6-6 and TRBJ2-3, with TRBD2 as a possible D gene (5 bases). Germline V gene data show CDR1 as MNHNY and CDR2 as SVGAGI (reference sequence). The CDR3 length is 16 residues. The ends were cut back, 7 bases at V and 6 bases at J, with 23 bases in the middle. Written as DNA, the CDR3 is TGTGCCAGCACCCTATATAGGTGGGGAGTTACCGATACGCAGTATTTT. Translation gives CASTLYRWGVTDTQYF.

The V gene is TRBV7-9, the J gene TRBJ2-5; D not resolved. CDR1 and CDR2 from the germline V gene are SEHNR and FQNEAQ (reference sequence). CDR3 length equals 13 residues. The V gene lost 4 bases and the J gene lost 4 bases, with 10 bases spanning the gap. The CDR3 nucleotides read TGTGCCAGCAGCTCGCTAAATCGAGAGACCCAGTACTTC. It specifies CASSSLNRETQYF. Combining the CDR3 with reference TRBV7-9 and TRBJ2-5 gives the whole variable domain DTGVSQNPRHKITKRGQNVTFRCDPISEHNRLYWYRQTLGQGPEFLTYFQNEAQLEKSRLLSDRFSAERPKGSFSTLEIQRTEQGDSAMYLCASSSLNRETQYFGPGTRLLVL.

This chain joins TRBV7-8 and TRBJ1-5; D gene unclear. This CDR3 spans 14 amino acids. Germline V gene data show CDR1 as SGHVS and CDR2 as FQNEAQ. V lost 4 bases and J 1 base, leaving 8 bases between the germline ends. CDR3 nucleotides: TGTGCCAGCAGCTCGATCGACAGCAATCAGCCCCAGCATTTT. The encoded protein is CASSSIDSNQPQHF.

This chain connects TRBV7-9 to TRBJ2-7, with D perhaps TRBD1 or TRBD2 (5 bases each). CDR3 length: 16 amino acids. The germline V gene has CDR1 SEHNR and CDR2 FQNEAQ (reference sequence). With 4 bases removed from V and 0 bases from J, the gap between germline ends came to 16 bases. CDR3 in DNA: TGTGCCAGCAGCTCGGGATCAGGCAGGGACTCCTACGAGCAGTACTTC. This translates into CASSSGSGRDSYEQYF.

The CDR3 loop is CASSVDGISTDTQYF. In DNA, the CDR3 is TGTGCCAGCAGCGTAGACGGGATAAGCACAGATACGCAGTATTTT. J is TRBJ2-3 and V is TRBV9; TRBD2 is a possible D gene (5 bases). V gave up 0 bases and J gave up 0 bases, with 8 bases separating them. From germline, CDR1 is SGDLS and CDR2 YYNGEE. The CDR3 is made up of 15 amino acids.

Within the sample, this clone is medium-sized. This chain uses TRBV10-1 with TRBJ2-1; perhaps TRBD2 as D (5 bases). Between the trimmed V and J ends, which lost 2 bases and 0 bases, there was a span of 8 bases. In germline, CDR1 is WNHNN, CDR2 SYGVQD (reference sequence). The CDR3 extends over 15 amino acids. As DNA, the CDR3 is TGCGCCAGCAGTGAGGGACTGAACTCCTACAATGAGCAGTTCTTC. Translated: CASSEGLNSYNEQFF.

This chain uses TRBV7-3 with TRBJ2-3; D ambiguous. Deletions cut 1 base from V and 6 bases from J, with 8 bases between. From germline, CDR1 is SGHTA and CDR2 FQGTGA. This CDR3 is built from 13 residues. CDR3 sequence (DNA): TGTGCCAGCAGCTTAATCAGTTCCGATACGCAGTATTTT. It yields the protein CASSLISSDTQYF.

This chain joins TRBV10-2 and TRBJ2-1, with D hard to call. V shed 3 bases and J shed 7 bases, with 16 bases lying between them. The germline V gene encodes CDR1 WSHSY and CDR2 SAAADI. The CDR3 covers 15 residues. The CDR3 loop is CASSDVWVLGNEQFF. CDR3 bases: TGCGCCAGCAGTGACGTTTGGGTGTTGGGTAATGAGCAGTTCTTC.

The chain is built from TRBV15 and TRBJ2-2; possibly TRBD1 for D (6 bases). This CDR3 is built from 12 residues. V lost 10 bases and J lost 4, with 10 bases in between. Germline V CDR1 and CDR2: LNHNV, YYDKDF (reference sequence). CDR3 sequence (DNA): TGTGCCATCCGGACAGTCACCGGGGAGCTGTTTTTT. Residues: CAIRTVTGELFF.

V gene TRBV28 combines with J gene TRBJ2-7; D gene ambiguous. Looked up from germline, CDR1 is MDHEN and CDR2 is SYDVKM. The CDR3 is made up of 17 amino acids. Between the trimmed V and J ends, which lost 6 bases and 2 bases, there was a span of 23 bases. This CDR3 is CASSPPVRRSRAYEQYF. As DNA, the CDR3 is TGTGCCAGCAGCCCCCCTGTTAGACGATCCCGTGCCTACGAGCAGTACTTC.

This clone was recorded only once. The chain couples TRBV7-2 to TRBJ1-1; D is undetermined. V lost 4 bases and J 5 bases, leaving 20 bases between the germline ends. Germline CDR1 reads SGHTA; CDR2 reads FQGNSA. The CDR3 sequence is 16 residues long. The CDR3 region has the DNA TGTGCCAGCAGCTGGGAGCTCACATATCCAGAGACTGAAGCTTTCTTT. It encodes CASSWELTYPETEAFF.